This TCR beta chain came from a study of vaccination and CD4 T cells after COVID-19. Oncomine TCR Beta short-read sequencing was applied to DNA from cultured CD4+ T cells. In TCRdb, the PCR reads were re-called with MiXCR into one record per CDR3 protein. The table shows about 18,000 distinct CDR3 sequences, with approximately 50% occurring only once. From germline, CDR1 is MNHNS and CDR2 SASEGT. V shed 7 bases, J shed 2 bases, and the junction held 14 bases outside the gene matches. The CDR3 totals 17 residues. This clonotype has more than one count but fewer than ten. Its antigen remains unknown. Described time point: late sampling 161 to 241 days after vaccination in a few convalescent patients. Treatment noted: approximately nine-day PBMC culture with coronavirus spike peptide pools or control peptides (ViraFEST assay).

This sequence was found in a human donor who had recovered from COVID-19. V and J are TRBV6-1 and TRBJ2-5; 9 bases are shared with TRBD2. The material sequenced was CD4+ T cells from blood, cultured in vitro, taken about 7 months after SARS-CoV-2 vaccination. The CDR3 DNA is TGTGCCAGCACCCCTTTCAGGGCTAGCGGGGTGCAAGAGACCCAGTACTTC. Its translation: CASTPFRASGVQETQYF.